One and the same sample provided the 21 T cell receptor beta chains below, sequenced in a study of T cell changes during pregnancy in multiple sclerosis. The assay was immunoSEQ multiplex PCR, and TCRdb's table has in-frame clones only and misses some. The sample records approximately 40,000 clones, roughly 90% being singletons. Sequenced here: CD4+ T cells from peripheral blood mononuclear cells, sampled in the second trimester of pregnancy. The receptors derive from a female donor with multiple sclerosis, enrolled in a pregnancy study.

The CDR3 protein is CASSIRSWEQYF. In DNA, the CDR3 is TGTGCCAGCTCAATCAGGTCTTGGGAGCAGTACTTC. V gene TRBV18 combines with J gene TRBJ2-7; D is undetermined. The V end lost 5 bases, the J end lost 7 bases, and 12 bases lay between the germline ends. CDR3 length equals 12 residues. Germline V gene data show CDR1 as KGHSH and CDR2 as LQKENI. Full variable domain (outside the CDR3, taken from reference TRBV18 and TRBJ2-7): NAGVMQNPRHLVRRRGQEARLRCSPMKGHSHVYWYRQLPEEGLKFMVYLQKENIIDESGMPKERFSAEFPKEGPSILRIQQVVRGDSAAYFCASSIRSWEQYFGPGTRLTVT.

This chain uses TRBV5-1 with TRBJ1-5; 11 bases agree with TRBD1. The V segment lost 3 bases and the J segment 0 bases; nucleotides outside the gene matches: 2. CDR1 SGHRS and CDR2 YFSETQ come from the germline V gene. The CDR3 loop spans 16 amino acids. DNA for the CDR3: TGCGCCAGCAGCTGGGGGACAGGGGGTAGCAATCAGCCCCAGCATTTT. Its protein product is CASSWGTGGSNQPQHF.

This clone has just one count. The CDR3 protein is CASSLRTSGRALETQYF. CDR3 in DNA: TGCGCCAGCAGCCTTAGGACTAGCGGGAGGGCCTTGGAGACCCAGTACTTC. The chain uses TRBV5-1 and TRBJ2-5, with TRBD2 matching 15 bases. The V and J ends lost 4 bases and 5 bases, in that order; junction bases with no gene match: 9. CDR3 size: 17 residues. The V gene's germline CDR1 is SGHRS and CDR2 YFSETQ.

The table lists this clone with a count of one. V gene TRBV11-2 combines with J gene TRBJ2-7; a weak D match, TRBD1 (5 bases). CDR1 SGHAT and CDR2 FQNNGV come from the germline V gene. Trimming pared 7 bases from V and 2 bases from J, leaving 15 bases between. The CDR3 covers 14 residues. The CDR3 loop reads CASKWGRSAYEQYF. In nucleotides, the CDR3 is TGTGCCAGCAAGTGGGGCAGATCGGCCTACGAGCAGTACTTC. Combining the CDR3 with reference TRBV11-2 and TRBJ2-7 gives the whole variable domain EAGVAQSPRYKIIEKRQSVAFWCNPISGHATLYWYQQILGQGPKLLIQFQNNGVVDDSQLPKDRFSAERLKGVDSTLKIQPAKLEDSAVYLCASKWGRSAYEQYFGPGTRLTVT.

The chain recombines TRBV11-3 with TRBJ2-2; D perhaps matches TRBD2 (5 bases). The V and J ends lost 0 bases and 4 bases respectively, with 9 bases between them. CDR1 and CDR2 (germline): SGHNT, YENEEA. There are 15 residues in the CDR3. The CDR3 DNA reads as TGTGCCAGCAGCTTAGATTCGGGAATCACCGGGGAGCTGTTTTTT. Amino acid sequence: CASSLDSGITGELFF. Full variable domain (outside the CDR3, taken from reference TRBV11-3 and TRBJ2-2): EAGVVQSPRYKIIEKKQPVAFWCNPISGHNTLYWYLQNLGQGPELLIRYENEEAVDDSQLPKDRFSAERLKGVDSTLKIQPAELGDSAVYLCASSLDSGITGELFFGEGSRLTVL.

DNA of the CDR3: TGTGCCAGCAGTACACCCACCGGGACTTACAACGAGCAGTACTTC. Protein product: CASSTPTGTYNEQYF. The V call is TRBV6-5, the J call TRBJ2-7, with TRBD2 as a possible D gene (6 bases). The ends were cut back, 5 bases at V and 5 bases at J, with 19 bases in the middle. The CDR3 runs to 15 residues. Germline V CDR1 and CDR2: MNHEY, SVGAGI.

The J gene is TRBJ1-2, the V gene TRBV5-6; D perhaps matches TRBD1 (6 bases). Looked up from germline, CDR1 is SGHDT and CDR2 is YYEEEE. The CDR3 is 13 residues long. V lost 1 base and J 7 bases, leaving 11 bases between the germline ends. The CDR3 protein is CASSLNRVGGYTF. The DNA for the CDR3 is TGTGCCAGCAGCTTGAACAGGGTTGGTGGCTACACCTTC.

The chain carries TRBV5-1 and TRBJ2-2, with 7 bases lining up with TRBD1. Unmatched junction bases numbered 10, after V lost 4 bases and J lost 7 bases. Germline CDR1 reads SGHRS; CDR2 reads YFSETQ. This CDR3 is built from 15 residues. The CDR3 sequence: CASSLGGGGFGELFF. In DNA, the CDR3 is TGCGCCAGCAGCCTAGGGGGCGGCGGTTTCGGGGAGCTGTTTTTT.

Details on this clone: Distinct nucleotide sequences in the sample also encode this CDR3. V gene TRBV5-6 combines with J gene TRBJ1-4; D is unclear. CDR1 and CDR2 from the germline V gene are SGHDT and YYEEEE. Trimming cost V 2 bases and J 6 bases, with 8 bases left between them. The CDR3 is 13 residues long. Written as DNA, the CDR3 is TGTGCCAGCAGCTTACCGCAGGATGAAAAACTGTTTTTT. It translates to CASSLPQDEKLFF.

The rearrangement joins TRBV7-9 to TRBJ1-2; possible D gene TRBD1, 5 bases. Germline assignment: CDR1 SEHNR and CDR2 FQNEAQ (reference sequence). V was cut by 5 bases and J by 7 bases, with 14 bases left in between. This CDR3 region has 13 residues. This CDR3 is CASSAREGSGYTF. The DNA of the CDR3 is TGTGCCAGCAGCGCCAGGGAGGGCTCTGGCTACACCTTC.

The chain has TRBV4-2 and TRBJ2-5, with TRBD2 as a possible D gene (6 bases). The CDR3 spans 17 residues. Germline V CDR1 and CDR2: LGHNA, YNFKEQ. The V gene lost 1 base and the J gene lost 3 bases, with 18 bases spanning the gap. The CDR3 nucleotides are TGTGCCAGCAGCCAAGCTCCCGGGAGACCCTACAAAGAGACCCAGTACTTC. This codes for CASSQAPGRPYKETQYF.

The chain recombines TRBV9 with TRBJ2-3; 8 bases are a match to TRBD1. The V gene's germline CDR1 is SGDLS and CDR2 YYNGEE. CDR3 length: 16 amino acids. Trimming took 3 bases from V and 0 from J; bases not matched to a gene: 6. The CDR3 nucleotides are TGTGCCAGCAGCGGACGGACAGGGATAAGCACAGATACGCAGTATTTT. Its translation is CASSGRTGISTDTQYF. The full variable domain, completed using reference TRBV9 and TRBJ2-3, is DSGVTQTPKHLITATGQRVTLRCSPRSGDLSVYWYQQSLDQGLQFLIQYYNGEERAKGNILERFSAQQFPDLHSELNLSSLELGDSALYFCASSGRTGISTDTQYFGPGTRLTVL.

The chain recombines TRBV19 with TRBJ1-5; 12 bases fit TRBD1. CDR1 is LNHDA and CDR2 is SQIVND in the germline V gene (reference sequence). V trimming: 6 bases; J trimming: 1 base; junction bases outside the gene matches: 10. This CDR3 is built from 18 residues. The CDR3 reads CASRKDPGQGASNQPQHF. DNA for the CDR3: TGTGCCAGTAGAAAGGACCCGGGACAGGGGGCGAGCAATCAGCCCCAGCATTTT.

The V call is TRBV28, the J call TRBJ1-4, with D possibly TRBD1 on 6 matching bases. Germline CDR1 MDHEN, CDR2 SYDVKM. Between the trimmed V and J ends, which lost 2 bases and 8 bases, there was a span of 12 bases. The CDR3 runs 14 residues. As DNA, the CDR3 is TGTGCCAGCAGTTTAGAACAGGGCAGGGAAAAACTGTTTTTT. Its translation is CASSLEQGREKLFF.

The rearrangement uses TRBV15 and TRBJ1-3; 7 nucleotides agree with TRBD1. CDR1 and CDR2 (germline): LNHNV, YYDKDF (reference sequence). CDR3 length: 15 amino acids. Losses at the gene ends were 2 bases for V and 4 bases for J; bases not matched to a gene: 5. This CDR3 reads CATSRYRGPGNTIYF. CDR3 nucleotides: TGTGCCACCAGCAGATACAGGGGACCCGGAAACACCATATATTTT.

The V and J genes are TRBV19 and TRBJ1-5, with 7 bases aligning to TRBD1. V was clipped by 3 bases and J by 4 bases; unmatched bases: 6. The germline gives CDR1 LNHDA, CDR2 SQIVND (reference sequence). The CDR3 consists of 15 residues. CDR3 sequence (DNA): TGTGCCAGTAGTATGGCGGACAGGCCTAATCAGCCCCAGCATTTT. Its translation: CASSMADRPNQPQHF.

J is TRBJ1-1 and V is TRBV9; tentatively, D is TRBD1 (6 bases). CDR1 is SGDLS, CDR2 YYNGEE, per germline. This CDR3 comprises 17 residues. With 3 bases removed from V and 1 base from J, the gap between germline ends came to 19 bases. CDR3 bases: TGTGCCAGCAGCGGTGGTTTGGGGGCCCATCCGAACACTGAAGCTTTCTTT. This sequence encodes CASSGGLGAHPNTEAFF.

The V gene is TRBV9, the J gene TRBJ2-3; TRBD2 matches 12 bases. The CDR3 extends over 22 amino acids. Germline V gene data show CDR1 as SGDLS and CDR2 as YYNGEE. V shed 1 base and J 0 bases; nucleotides not matched to a gene: 18. This chain's CDR3 is CASSVSSKPWASGRDSTDTQYF. The CDR3 nucleotides read TGTGCCAGCAGCGTATCAAGTAAACCGTGGGCTAGCGGGAGGGATAGCACAGATACGCAGTATTTT.

This clone occurred a few times. The rearrangement links TRBV4-1 to TRBJ2-6, with no clear D. CDR1 is MGHRA, CDR2 YSYEKL, per germline. This CDR3 is built from 15 residues. V was pared by 4 bases and J by 2 bases, with 9 bases between. Here the CDR3 DNA reads TGCGCCAGCAGCCCCGGAGTCCCTGGGGCCAACGTCCTGACTTTC. It specifies CASSPGVPGANVLTF.

This rearrangement joins TRBV5-1 to TRBJ1-4, with 10 bases aligning to TRBD1. The CDR3 is 13 residues long. Germline CDR1 and CDR2: SGHRS and YFSETQ. V shed 7 bases and J 7 bases; nucleotides not matched to a gene: 4. For the CDR3, the DNA is TGCGCCAGCCGACAGGGGGCAGGTGAAAAACTGTTTTTT. Amino acid sequence: CASRQGAGEKLFF.

The chain has TRBV12-5 and TRBJ2-6, with TRBD1 matching over 7 bases. Germline loops: CDR1 LGHNT, CDR2 FRNRAP. The V and J ends lost 7 bases and 0 bases, in that order; junction bases with no gene match: 12. The CDR3 contains 18 residues. Here the CDR3 reads CASAPFDRARSGANVLTF. DNA of the CDR3: TGTGCTAGTGCCCCTTTCGACAGGGCCCGCTCTGGGGCCAACGTCCTGACTTTC.